The 32 T cell receptor beta chains given below trace back to one sample, sequenced in a study of graft-versus-host responses after intestinal transplantation. These TCRs are of unknown antigen specificity. Clones were sequenced by immunoSEQ multiplex PCR, and TCRdb holds only the in-frame ones, with some missing. The data contain roughly 120,000 clones, 85% to 95% of them singletons. The sequenced sample was unstimulated CD8+ T cells sorted from spleen or lymph node cells, obtained before intestinal transplant. These receptors came from a human donor who received an intestinal transplant.

The CDR3 nucleotides are TGCAGCGTTGAACGGCCCTATGGGCCAAATGAGCAGTTCTTC. Translation: CSVERPYGPNEQFF. The chain couples TRBV29-1 to TRBJ2-1, with no clear D. The CDR3 extends over 14 amino acids. V was cut by 2 bases and J by 7 bases, with 15 bases left in between. The germline V gene encodes CDR1 SQVTM and CDR2 ANQGSEA.

The chain has TRBV29-1 and TRBJ2-1; TRBD2 might be the D (7 bases). Germline values: CDR1 SQVTM, CDR2 ANQGSEA. This CDR3 is built from 17 residues. V was pared by 0 bases and J by 0 bases, with 15 bases between. CDR3 bases: TGCAGCGTTGAAGAGGGGACTCGGGGGGCCTCCTACAATGAGCAGTTCTTC. This sequence encodes CSVEEGTRGASYNEQFF.

The J gene is TRBJ2-5, the V gene TRBV7-9, with D perhaps TRBD1 (5 bases). Trimming took 5 bases from V and 0 from J, leaving 10 bases between them. The germline V gene encodes CDR1 SEHNR and CDR2 FQNEAQ (reference sequence). This CDR3 comprises 14 residues. The CDR3 region is CASSPGLNQETQYF. The CDR3 coding sequence is TGTGCCAGCAGCCCAGGGCTAAACCAAGAGACCCAGTACTTC.

As regards this clone: In the same sample, other DNA sequences code for this CDR3. The DNA for the CDR3 is TGTGCCATCAGCGACCCTCTAATTGGGGCTGACGAGCAGTACTTC. It yields the protein CAISDPLIGADEQYF. This chain connects TRBV10-3 to TRBJ2-7; perhaps TRBD1 as D (5 bases). The germline CDR1 and CDR2 sequences are ENHRY and SYGVKD. The CDR3 runs 15 residues. Trimming took 6 bases from V and 5 from J, leaving 20 bases between them.

The chain uses TRBV9 and TRBJ1-1; D remains ambiguous. The CDR3 totals 12 residues. The V end was cut by 3 bases, the J end by 4 bases, with 7 bases between. Germline CDR1 reads SGDLS; CDR2 reads YYNGEE. The CDR3 reads CASSEGGTEAFF. In DNA form, the CDR3 reads TGTGCCAGCAGCGAGGGTGGCACTGAAGCTTTCTTT.

The chain carries TRBV12-5 and TRBJ2-2; D gene uncertain. Trimming took 0 bases from V and 5 from J, leaving 7 bases between them. CDR3 length equals 14 residues. Germline values: CDR1 LGHNT, CDR2 FRNRAP. The CDR3 nucleotides read TGTGCTAGTGGTTTGGTGACGTCGACCGGGGAGCTGTTTTTT. Its protein product is CASGLVTSTGELFF.

The rearrangement joins TRBV28 to TRBJ1-2, with TRBD1 identical over 8 bases. Germline lookup yields CDR1 MDHEN and CDR2 SYDVKM. V shed 1 base, J shed 6 bases, and the junction held 7 bases outside the gene matches. The CDR3 is 15 residues long. The CDR3 nucleotides read TGTGCCAGCAGTTTATTGCCAGACAGGGGAGATGGCTACACCTTC. This translates into CASSLLPDRGDGYTF.

Here the CDR3 reads CASSPGQGSMESQHF. The CDR3 DNA is TGTGCCAGCAGCCCCGGACAGGGTAGCATGGAGTCCCAGCATTTT. J is TRBJ1-5 and V is TRBV5-8; 8 positions agree with TRBD1. This CDR3 comprises 15 residues. Germline V CDR1 and CDR2: SGHTS, YDEGEE. Trimming took 4 bases from V and 11 from J; bases not matched to a gene: 14.

The chain is built from TRBV6-6 and TRBJ2-2; D is perhaps TRBD1 (6 bases). V was clipped by 5 bases and J by 5 bases, with 18 bases between them. The germline CDR1 and CDR2 sequences are MNHNY and SVGAGI (reference sequence). The CDR3 has 16 amino acids. In DNA form, the CDR3 reads TGTGCCAGCAGTGTCACCCATATTCAGGGGACCGGGGAGCTGTTTTTT. This gives the protein CASSVTHIQGTGELFF.

The rearrangement joins TRBV7-9 to TRBJ2-3; D is perhaps TRBD1 (6 bases). The CDR3 loop spans 12 amino acids. Per the germline V gene, CDR1 is SEHNR and CDR2 is FQNEAQ (reference sequence). Trimming pared 5 bases from V and 6 bases from J, leaving 9 bases between. CDR3 sequence reads: CASSPQGDTQYF. CDR3 DNA: TGTGCCAGCAGCCCGCAGGGGGATACGCAGTATTTT. The complete variable domain, with remaining parts taken from reference TRBV7-9 and TRBJ2-3, reads DTGVSQNPRHKITKRGQNVTFRCDPISEHNRLYWYRQTLGQGPEFLTYFQNEAQLEKSRLLSDRFSAERPKGSFSTLEIQRTEQGDSAMYLCASSPQGDTQYFGPGTRLTVL.

This rearrangement joins TRBV7-9 to TRBJ2-1; a possible D gene is TRBD2 (6 bases). The CDR3 runs to 15 residues. V lost 0 bases to trimming and J lost 10 bases, with 16 bases between them. Looked up from germline, CDR1 is SEHNR and CDR2 is FQNEAQ (reference sequence). The CDR3 protein is CASSLALGGRMEQFF. The CDR3 region has the DNA TGTGCCAGCAGCTTAGCGCTGGGGGGTCGGATGGAGCAGTTCTTC.

V is TRBV7-8 and J is TRBJ2-7, with D possibly being TRBD2 (5 bases). The DNA end is a closer match to TRBJ2-1, so the J assignment may be wrong. This CDR3 spans 14 amino acids. Germline values: CDR1 SGHVS, CDR2 FQNEAQ. The CDR3 DNA is TGTGCCAGCAGCACTAGGGAGTGGCTGAATGAGCAGTTCTTC. It yields the protein CASSTREWLNEQFF.

J is TRBJ2-1 and V is TRBV13; D possibly corresponds to TRBD2 (6 bases). CDR1 and CDR2 (germline): PRHDT, FYEKMQ (reference sequence). This CDR3 region has 16 residues. Trimming cost V 5 bases and J 0 bases, with 14 bases left between them. Here the CDR3 reads CASSQKDYPSYNEQFF. CDR3 nucleotide sequence: TGTGCCAGCAGCCAGAAGGACTACCCCTCCTACAATGAGCAGTTCTTC.

As for this clone: Additional DNA sequences in this sample encode the identical CDR3. The chain combines TRBV6-5 with TRBJ2-1; TRBD2 agrees at 14 bases. CDR3 length: 15 residues. The germline V gene encodes CDR1 MNHEY and CDR2 SVGAGI. The V segment lost 6 bases and the J segment 6 bases; nucleotides outside the gene matches: 4. The CDR3 reads CASSPGLAGGNEQFF. CDR3 DNA: TGTGCCAGCAGCCCCGGACTAGCGGGAGGCAATGAGCAGTTCTTC.

The DNA for the CDR3 is TGCGCCAGCAGCCTAGTCCGCGGGGGTTCGACTGAAGCTTTCTTT. It encodes CASSLVRGGSTEAFF. This chain connects TRBV4-3 to TRBJ1-1; weak D call: TRBD1 (5 bases). V lost 4 bases and J 5 bases, leaving 17 bases between the germline ends. The CDR3 runs 15 residues. The germline V gene encodes CDR1 LGHNA and CDR2 YSLEER.

The rearrangement joins TRBV28 to TRBJ2-7; TRBD1 might be the D (5 bases). From germline, CDR1 is MDHEN and CDR2 SYDVKM. V gave up 8 bases and J gave up 3 bases, with 20 bases separating them. The CDR3 covers 15 residues. The CDR3 sequence is CASEKQVPLGYEQYF. The CDR3 nucleotides are TGTGCCAGCGAAAAACAGGTACCCTTGGGCTACGAGCAGTACTTC.

CDR3 sequence reads: CASSQGQGDYEQYF. CDR3 in DNA: TGTGCCAGCAGCCAGGGACAGGGGGACTACGAGCAGTACTTC. This chain uses TRBV7-8 with TRBJ2-7, with 11 nucleotides matching TRBD1. The germline CDR1 and CDR2 sequences are SGHVS and FQNEAQ. This CDR3 is built from 14 residues. Trimming took 5 bases from V and 3 from J; bases not matched to a gene: 3. Full variable domain (outside the CDR3, taken from reference TRBV7-8 and TRBJ2-7): GAGVSQSPRYKVAKRGQDVALRCDPISGHVSLFWYQQALGQGPEFLTYFQNEAQLDKSGLPSDRFFAERPEGSVSTLKIQRTQQEDSAVYLCASSQGQGDYEQYFGPGTRLTVT.

This chain links TRBV13 with TRBJ2-6; D unresolved. The ends were cut back, 6 bases at V and 0 bases at J, with 9 bases in the middle. The CDR3 is 15 residues long. Germline values: CDR1 PRHDT, CDR2 FYEKMQ (reference sequence). The CDR3 protein is CASSQGISGANVLTF. The CDR3 DNA sequence: TGTGCCAGCAGTCAAGGGATCTCTGGGGCCAACGTCCTGACTTTC.

V gene TRBV7-9 combines with J gene TRBJ2-7; 9 bases agree with TRBD1. Per the germline V gene, CDR1 is SEHNR and CDR2 is FQNEAQ (reference sequence). V trimming: 5 bases; J trimming: 0 bases; junction bases outside the gene matches: 5. There are 15 residues in the CDR3. CDR3 bases: TGTGCCAGCAGCCCCGGGACAGGGAGCTCCTACGAGCAGTACTTC. It encodes CASSPGTGSSYEQYF.

The V and J genes are TRBV15 and TRBJ1-3, with 7 bases fitting TRBD1. Trimming cost V 0 bases and J 0 bases; bases outside gene matches: 14. The germline CDR1 and CDR2 sequences are LNHNV and YYDKDF (reference sequence). The CDR3 runs to 20 residues. CDR3 coding DNA: TGTGCCACCAGCAGAGATGGGGTTTCGAGGGACAGAAGCTCTGGAAACACCATATATTTT. Its translation is CATSRDGVSRDRSSGNTIYF.

The chain links TRBV9 to TRBJ2-2; unclear D gene. V was cut by 0 bases and J by 7 bases, with 7 bases left in between. Germline CDR1 and CDR2: SGDLS and YYNGEE. CDR3 length: 13 residues. The DNA for the CDR3 is TGTGCCAGCAGCGTAGCGTCGGGCGGGGAGCTGTTTTTT. It codes for CASSVASGGELFF.

The chain employs TRBV10-3 and TRBJ1-1; no clear D gene. Germline V gene sequence: CDR1 ENHRY, CDR2 SYGVKD. The CDR3 totals 14 residues. Trimming pared 3 bases from V and 3 bases from J, leaving 11 bases between. CDR3 in amino acids: CAISDVSSYTEAFF. The CDR3 nucleotides are TGTGCCATCAGTGACGTTTCTTCGTACACTGAAGCTTTCTTT.

This chain links TRBV28 with TRBJ1-5; TRBD1 aligns across 9 bases. The CDR3 runs 18 residues. Losses at the gene ends were 0 bases for V and 4 bases for J; bases not matched to a gene: 10. CDR1 is MDHEN and CDR2 is SYDVKM in the germline V gene. The CDR3 sequence: CASSLWSRETGGNQPQHF. The CDR3 DNA sequence: TGTGCCAGCAGTTTATGGTCTAGAGAGACAGGGGGTAATCAGCCCCAGCATTTT.

The chain combines TRBV4-1 with TRBJ1-5; D is unresolved. CDR1 is MGHRA, CDR2 YSYEKL, per germline. V was clipped by 3 bases and J by 6 bases, with 9 bases between them. This CDR3 has 13 amino acids. The CDR3 spells CASSQVSGQPQHF. CDR3 DNA: TGCGCCAGCAGCCAGGTATCCGGTCAGCCCCAGCATTTT.

The chain combines TRBV6-6 with TRBJ2-1, with TRBD2 matching 7 bases. CDR1 is MNHNY and CDR2 is SVGAGI in the germline V gene (reference sequence). The CDR3 sequence is 15 residues long. The V and J ends lost 10 bases and 4 bases, in that order; junction bases with no gene match: 13. The CDR3 DNA follows: TGTGCCAAAAAGTGGGGGAGGGAGTGGTACAATGAGCAGTTCTTC. Translating it yields CAKKWGREWYNEQFF.

The chain combines TRBV27 with TRBJ2-7, with D hard to call. The CDR3 has 8 amino acids. The V gene's germline CDR1 is MNHEY and CDR2 SMNVEV (reference sequence). Here the CDR3 reads CRPRRQYF. CDR3 coding DNA: TGTCGACCTCGTCGGCAGTACTTC.

This chain connects TRBV7-9 to TRBJ2-5; D is possibly TRBD1 or TRBD2 (5 bases each). Trimming shortened V by 0 bases and J by 4 bases, and 12 bases separated the two germline ends. The V gene's germline CDR1 is SEHNR and CDR2 FQNEAQ (reference sequence). This CDR3 has 15 amino acids. CDR3 in amino acids: CASSLAPRGRETQYF. The CDR3 bases are TGTGCCAGCAGCTTAGCACCTCGGGGCCGAGAGACCCAGTACTTC. Together with reference TRBV7-9 and TRBJ2-5, the CDR3 gives the full variable domain: DTGVSQNPRHKITKRGQNVTFRCDPISEHNRLYWYRQTLGQGPEFLTYFQNEAQLEKSRLLSDRFSAERPKGSFSTLEIQRTEQGDSAMYLCASSLAPRGRETQYFGPGTRLLVL.

The chain recombines TRBV27 with TRBJ2-7, with D uncertain. Trimming pared 3 bases from V and 0 bases from J, leaving 9 bases between. The CDR3 extends over 14 amino acids. Germline assignment: CDR1 MNHEY and CDR2 SMNVEV (reference sequence). CDR3: CASSLGENSYEQYF. The CDR3 coding sequence is TGTGCCAGCAGTTTGGGCGAGAACTCCTACGAGCAGTACTTC.

The chain combines TRBV28 with TRBJ2-4, with D perhaps matching TRBD1 or TRBD2 (5 bases each). Trimming pared 4 bases from V and 10 bases from J, leaving 11 bases between. Per the germline V gene, CDR1 is MDHEN and CDR2 is SYDVKM. This CDR3 has 12 amino acids. The CDR3 DNA follows: TGTGCCAGCAGTTGGGACGGAGTAATTCAGTACTTC. This gives the protein CASSWDGVIQYF.

This chain uses TRBV6-5 with TRBJ2-1, with 7 bases that match TRBD1. V gave up 10 bases and J gave up 10 bases; unmatched junction bases: 10. Germline V lookup: CDR1 MNHEY, CDR2 SVGAGI. The CDR3 extends over 12 amino acids. The DNA of the CDR3 is TGTGCCATCAGGGGGACAGAGGAGGAGCAGTTCTTC. Residues: CAIRGTEEEQFF.

This clone was seen just once. This chain joins TRBV5-4 and TRBJ2-7; 9 bases fit TRBD2. Germline assignment: CDR1 SGHNT and CDR2 YYREEE (reference sequence). The CDR3 length is 15 residues. J gave up 4 bases and V 4 bases, and 9 bases lay outside the gene matches. CDR3 amino acids: CASSQGAGGIYEQYF. CDR3 sequence (DNA): TGTGCCAGCAGCCAAGGAGCGGGAGGAATTTACGAGCAGTACTTC.

The CDR3 DNA follows: TGTGCCAGTAGTATTTTCGGGCAGAAGAATTATGGCTACACCTTC. It codes for CASSIFGQKNYGYTF. The V and J genes are TRBV19 and TRBJ1-2; D unclear. The CDR3 is 15 residues long. The germline CDR1 and CDR2 sequences are LNHDA and SQIVND (reference sequence). Trimming left V 3 bases short and J 5 bases short, with 16 bases between.